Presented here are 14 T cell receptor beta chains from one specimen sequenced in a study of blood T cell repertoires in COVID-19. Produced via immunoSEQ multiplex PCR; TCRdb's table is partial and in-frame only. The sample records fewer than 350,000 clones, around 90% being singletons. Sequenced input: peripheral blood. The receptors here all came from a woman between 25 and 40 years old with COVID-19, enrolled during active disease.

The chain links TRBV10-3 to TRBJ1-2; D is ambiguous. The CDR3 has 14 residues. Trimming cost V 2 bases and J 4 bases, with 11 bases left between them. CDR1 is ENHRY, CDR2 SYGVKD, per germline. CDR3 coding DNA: TGTGCCATCAGTGAGGAGGCAAGGCCCTATGGCTACACCTTC. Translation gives CAISEEARPYGYTF.

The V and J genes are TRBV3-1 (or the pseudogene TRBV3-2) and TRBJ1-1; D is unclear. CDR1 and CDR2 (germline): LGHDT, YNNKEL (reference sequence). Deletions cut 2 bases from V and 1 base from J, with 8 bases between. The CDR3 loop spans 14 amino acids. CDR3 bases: TGTGCCAGCAGCCAACGTCGGGAGAACACTGAAGCTTTCTTT. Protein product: CASSQRRENTEAFF.

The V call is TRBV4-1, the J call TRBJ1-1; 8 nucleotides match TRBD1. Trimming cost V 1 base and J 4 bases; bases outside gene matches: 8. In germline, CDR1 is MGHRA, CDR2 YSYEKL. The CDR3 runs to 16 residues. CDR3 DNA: TGCGCCAGCAGCCAAGGCCCGGGACAGGTGTCCACTGAAGCTTTCTTT. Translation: CASSQGPGQVSTEAFF.

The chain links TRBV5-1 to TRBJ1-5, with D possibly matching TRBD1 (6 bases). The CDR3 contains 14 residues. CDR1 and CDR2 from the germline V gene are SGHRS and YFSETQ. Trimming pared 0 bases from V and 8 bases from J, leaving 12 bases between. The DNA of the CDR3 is TGCGCCAGCAGCTTGGGGCAGGGGTTAGAGCCCCAGCATTTT. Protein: CASSLGQGLEPQHF.

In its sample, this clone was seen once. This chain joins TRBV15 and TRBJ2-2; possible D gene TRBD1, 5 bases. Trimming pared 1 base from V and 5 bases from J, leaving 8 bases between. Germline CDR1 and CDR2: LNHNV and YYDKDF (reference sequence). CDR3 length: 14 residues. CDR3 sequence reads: CATSRGGDTGELFF. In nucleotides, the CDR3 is TGTGCCACCAGCAGAGGGGGCGATACCGGGGAGCTGTTTTTT.

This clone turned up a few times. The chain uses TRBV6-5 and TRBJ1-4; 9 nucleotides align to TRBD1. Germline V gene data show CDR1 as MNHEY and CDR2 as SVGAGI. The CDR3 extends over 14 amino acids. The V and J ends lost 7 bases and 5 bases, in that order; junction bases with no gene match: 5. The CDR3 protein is CASKKDRGNEKLFF. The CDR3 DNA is TGTGCCAGCAAGAAAGACAGGGGGAATGAAAAACTGTTTTTT.

DNA for the CDR3: TGTGCCAGCAGCCCCGGGACTCTTACAGATACGCAGTATTTT. It is translated as CASSPGTLTDTQYF. The chain combines TRBV11-3 with TRBJ2-3; D possibly corresponds to TRBD2 (6 bases). CDR1 is SGHNT, CDR2 YENEEA, per germline. V lost 5 bases, J lost 3 bases, and 12 bases lay in between. The CDR3 covers 14 residues.

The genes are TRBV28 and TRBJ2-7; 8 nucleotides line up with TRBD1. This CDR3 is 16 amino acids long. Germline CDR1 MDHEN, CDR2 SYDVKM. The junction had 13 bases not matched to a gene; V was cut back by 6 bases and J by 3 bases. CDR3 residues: CASSKPIWTGFYEQYF. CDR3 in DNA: TGTGCCAGCAGCAAACCTATCTGGACAGGGTTCTACGAGCAGTACTTC.

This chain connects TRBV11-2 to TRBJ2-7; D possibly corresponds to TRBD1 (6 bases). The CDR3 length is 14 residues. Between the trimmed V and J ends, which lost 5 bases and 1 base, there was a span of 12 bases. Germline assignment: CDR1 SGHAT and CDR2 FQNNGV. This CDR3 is CASSPFTGSYEQYF. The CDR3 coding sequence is TGTGCCAGCAGCCCATTCACAGGGTCCTACGAGCAGTACTTC.

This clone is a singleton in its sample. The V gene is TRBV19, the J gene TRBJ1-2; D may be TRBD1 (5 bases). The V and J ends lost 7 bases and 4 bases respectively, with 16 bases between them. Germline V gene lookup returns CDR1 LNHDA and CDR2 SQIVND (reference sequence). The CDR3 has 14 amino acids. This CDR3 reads CASTSWGVAYGYTF. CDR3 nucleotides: TGTGCCAGTACCTCGTGGGGGGTTGCCTATGGCTACACCTTC.

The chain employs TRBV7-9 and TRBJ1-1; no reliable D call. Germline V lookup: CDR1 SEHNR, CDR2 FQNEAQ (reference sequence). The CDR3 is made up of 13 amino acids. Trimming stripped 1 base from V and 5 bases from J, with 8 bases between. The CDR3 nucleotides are TGTGCCAGCAGCTTAGATGGCAGGACTGAAGCTTTCTTT. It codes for CASSLDGRTEAFF.

The CDR3 nucleotides are TGTGCCAGCACTTCAGTGGCCGGGGAGCTGTTTTTT. Translated, it gives CASTSVAGELFF. This chain uses TRBV12-3 or TRBV12-4 with TRBJ2-2; no clear D. The germline V and J ends were trimmed by 7 bases and 6 bases, with 9 bases remaining between them. The CDR3 extends over 12 amino acids.

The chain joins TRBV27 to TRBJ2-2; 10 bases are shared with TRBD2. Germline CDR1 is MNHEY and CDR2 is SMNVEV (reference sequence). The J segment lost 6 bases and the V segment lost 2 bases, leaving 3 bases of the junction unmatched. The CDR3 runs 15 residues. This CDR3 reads CASSLRAGGPGELFF. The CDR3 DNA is TGTGCCAGCAGTTTACGAGCGGGAGGGCCCGGGGAGCTGTTTTTT.

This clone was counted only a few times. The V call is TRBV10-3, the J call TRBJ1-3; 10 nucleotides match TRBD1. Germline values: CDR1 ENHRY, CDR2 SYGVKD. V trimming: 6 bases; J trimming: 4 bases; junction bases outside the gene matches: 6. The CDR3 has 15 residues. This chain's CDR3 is CAIRSGTGEGNTIYF. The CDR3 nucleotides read TGTGCCATCAGATCCGGGACAGGGGAGGGAAACACCATATATTTT.